This T cell receptor (beta chain) was captured by sequencing in a study of shared clonotypes between healthy human individuals. Using around 200 ng DNA, around 30,000 T cell genomes, the sorted-subset replicate PCRs were run. Measured with immunoSEQ multiplex PCR; TCRdb has only the in-frame clones, and not every one. The table has hundreds of thousands of clones, 74% seen once. The germline CDR1 and CDR2 sequences are SGHTA and FQGNSA. The V and J ends lost 4 bases and 4 bases respectively, with 12 bases between them. The CDR3 is 14 amino acids. Study-wide results and limits: Tissues were not sampled, only blood, and their repertoires likely differ.

The split of CD4+ cells yielded CD45RA+ naive and CD45RA-negative memory subsets. A remark on this clone: Its antigen is unidentified.

This TCR was sampled from a woman aged 25 to 39 in good health. V gene TRBV7-2 combines with J gene TRBJ2-3; D unresolved. The sequencing input was memory CD4+ T cells sorted from blood. The subset: CD45RA-negative fraction. The CDR3 DNA is TGTGCCAGCAGCTCCCTTTTCTTACCAGATACGCAGTATTTT. Its protein product is CASSSLFLPDTQYF.